The 24 T cell receptor beta chains presented below share a single source sample, sequenced in a study of Graves' ophthalmopathy and Graves' hyperthyroidism. RNA transcripts provided the template for amplifying TCR beta CDR3 regions. An opening RT-PCR round employed HTBI primers and preceded a second-round multiplex PCR. TCRdb redid the calling of the multiplex PCR reads with MiXCR, one entry per CDR3 protein. The sample records some 360,000 distinct CDR3 sequences, about 18% being singletons. Sequencing input: peripheral blood. These receptors were taken from an adult woman with stable Graves' hyperthyroidism.

This clonotype was seen a handful of times. V is TRBV15 and J is TRBJ2-7; 8 nucleotides agree with TRBD1. This CDR3 has 16 amino acids. Germline assignment: CDR1 LNHNV and CDR2 YYDKDF (reference sequence). With 0 bases clipped from V and 6 bases from J, the junction kept 10 bases outside the gene matches. The CDR3 DNA sequence: TGTGCCACCAGCAGAGATATGGGCAGGGGGCCGAGCGAGCAGTACTTC. Translated, it gives CATSRDMGRGPSEQYF.

This clonotype has at least ten counts. This chain uses TRBV29-1 with TRBJ1-2; D is perhaps TRBD1 (5 bases). CDR3 length equals 13 residues. Germline values: CDR1 SQVTM, CDR2 ANQGSEA. The V end lost 4 bases, the J end lost 4 bases, and 13 bases lay between the germline ends. The chain's CDR3 is CSVAAGFFYGYTF. CDR3 nucleotide sequence: TGCAGCGTTGCTGCAGGGTTTTTCTATGGCTACACCTTC.

The chain employs TRBV19 and TRBJ1-5; 9 bases are a match to TRBD1. The CDR3 is 14 residues long. Trimming cost V 8 bases and J 2 bases; bases outside gene matches: 4. Per the germline V gene, CDR1 is LNHDA and CDR2 is SQIVND (reference sequence). The CDR3 DNA is TGTGCCAGTTCGGACAGGGGCGGCAATCAGCCCCAGCATTTT. Translation: CASSDRGGNQPQHF.

The table lists this clonotype with many counts. The chain uses TRBV13 and TRBJ1-2; D remains unclear. This CDR3 contains 15 residues. Germline values: CDR1 PRHDT, CDR2 FYEKMQ (reference sequence). Trimming cost V 5 bases and J 2 bases, with 15 bases left between them. CDR3 amino acids: CASSTRTETNYGYTF. DNA of the CDR3: TGTGCCAGCAGCACTCGGACGGAAACCAACTATGGCTACACCTTC.

This clonotype showed up many times. The chain combines TRBV19 with TRBJ2-2; 12 bases agree with TRBD2. The length of the CDR3 is 14 residues. V lost 6 bases and J lost 6; bases outside the gene matches: 2. Germline values: CDR1 LNHDA, CDR2 SQIVND (reference sequence). CDR3 DNA sequence: TGTGCCAGTAGGCGACTAGCGGGAGCCGGGGAGCTGTTTTTT. Translation: CASRRLAGAGELFF.

The table lists this clonotype with many counts. The chain carries TRBV20-1 and TRBJ2-5; D assignment may be TRBD1 or TRBD2 (5 bases each). Trimming removed 5 bases at V and 5 bases at J, with 12 bases between. CDR1 is DFQATT and CDR2 is SNEGSKA in the germline V gene (reference sequence). This CDR3 region has 12 residues. For the CDR3, the DNA is TGCAGTGCTGGACCCAGGGAGGAGACCCAGTACTTC. It codes for CSAGPREETQYF.

This clonotype was counted at least ten times. The rearrangement uses TRBV10-3 and TRBJ2-4; 8 bases fit TRBD1. Trimming cost V 4 bases and J 7 bases; bases outside gene matches: 6. The CDR3 contains 14 residues. The V gene's germline CDR1 is ENHRY and CDR2 SYGVKD. This chain's CDR3 is CAISVDRGTNIQYF. The DNA for the CDR3 is TGTGCCATCAGTGTCGACAGGGGCACGAACATTCAGTACTTC.

The gene calls are TRBV19 and TRBJ2-7; D is possibly TRBD1 or TRBD2 (5 bases each). This CDR3 is 14 amino acids long. Germline CDR1 is LNHDA and CDR2 is SQIVND (reference sequence). V was pared by 5 bases and J by 3 bases, with 14 bases between. Here the CDR3 reads CASSFDGAHYEQYF. Here the CDR3 DNA reads TGTGCCAGTAGTTTCGACGGGGCCCACTACGAGCAGTACTTC.

On this clonotype itself: The CDR3 does not close with the conserved phenylalanine or tryptophan, likely indicating a read error. The J gene is TRBJ2-7, the V gene TRBV7-2; no clear D gene. Germline values: CDR1 SGHTA, CDR2 FQGNSA. V lost 1 base to trimming and J lost 5 bases, with 6 bases between them. The CDR3 consists of 12 residues. The CDR3 region has the DNA TGTGCCAGCAGCTTAGTACCCCACGAGCAGTACTAC. Translation gives CASSLVPHEQYY.

At least ten counts were recorded for this clonotype. This chain uses TRBV4-1 with TRBJ1-1; 8 bases match TRBD1. The germline CDR1 and CDR2 sequences are MGHRA and YSYEKL. The trim removed 0 bases at V and 4 bases at J, leaving 16 bases unmatched. The CDR3 covers 19 residues. Here the CDR3 reads CASSQDPPIWTGRATEAFF. CDR3 sequence (DNA): TGCGCCAGCAGCCAAGATCCCCCGATTTGGACAGGGAGGGCCACTGAAGCTTTCTTT.

The genes are TRBV12-3 or TRBV12-4 and TRBJ2-7, with 14 bases fitting TRBD2. The length of the CDR3 is 16 residues. V lost 4 bases and J lost 4; bases outside the gene matches: 6. CDR3 sequence (DNA): TGTGCCAGCAGTTACGGGACTAGCGGGGGACCATACGAGCAGTACTTC. Protein product: CASSYGTSGGPYEQYF.

This clonotype was recorded many times. V and J are TRBV19 and TRBJ1-6; D unresolved. This CDR3 region has 14 residues. The V end was cut by 6 bases, the J end by 0 bases, with 6 bases between. Germline V gene sequence: CDR1 LNHDA, CDR2 SQIVND (reference sequence). CDR3 amino acids: CASSIVSYNSPLHF. DNA for the CDR3: TGTGCCAGTAGCATTGTCTCCTATAATTCACCCCTCCACTTT.

This clonotype was detected ten times or more. The chain links TRBV30 to TRBJ2-5; D is unresolved. CDR3 size: 15 residues. V gave up 0 bases and J gave up 4 bases, with 15 bases separating them. In germline, CDR1 is GTSNPN, CDR2 SVGIG (reference sequence). CDR3 coding DNA: TGTGCCTGGAGTGTAGGCAGGTGGTACCGAGAGACCCAGTACTTC. It yields the protein CAWSVGRWYRETQYF. The full variable domain, with the rest looked up from reference TRBV30 and TRBJ2-5, is SQTIHQWPATLVQPVGSPLSLECTVEGTSNPNLYWYRQAAGRGLQLLFYSVGIGQISSEVPQNLSASRPQDRQFILSSKKLLLSDSGFYLCAWSVGRWYRETQYFGPGTRLLVL.

This clonotype was detected many times. The J gene is TRBJ2-3, the V gene TRBV28; TRBD2 is a possible D gene (5 bases). This CDR3 has 15 amino acids. Germline CDR1 and CDR2: MDHEN and SYDVKM. The germline V and J ends were trimmed by 6 bases and 1 base, with 14 bases remaining between them. CDR3 sequence (DNA): TGTGCCAGCAGAGACCGGGGTACTCGCACAGATACGCAGTATTTT. The encoded protein is CASRDRGTRTDTQYF.

This clonotype was counted ten times or more. V is TRBV28 and J is TRBJ2-7; 7 nucleotides match TRBD1. The CDR3 loop spans 13 amino acids. The V gene end was trimmed by 4 bases and the J gene end by 4 bases; junction bases not matched to a gene: 4. Germline V lookup: CDR1 MDHEN, CDR2 SYDVKM. Here the CDR3 reads CASSSPDRYEQYF. CDR3 coding DNA: TGTGCCAGCAGTTCTCCGGACAGGTACGAGCAGTACTTC.

In regard to this clonotype: A junction boundary mismatches the germline segment, possibly from a read error. The genes are TRBV9 and TRBJ2-2; maybe TRBD1 (6 bases). Germline V gene lookup returns CDR1 SGDLS and CDR2 YYNGEE. The CDR3 is 17 amino acids. CDR3 sequence reads: CASSASSGQGNTGEPFF. CDR3 DNA sequence: TGTGCCAGCAGCGCCTCTAGTGGGCAGGGGAACACCGGGGAGCCGTTTTTT.

This clonotype occurred many times. The V gene is TRBV15, the J gene TRBJ1-2; no reliable D call. The V gene lost 1 base and the J gene lost 8 bases, with 11 bases spanning the gap. The CDR3 totals 13 residues. CDR1 is LNHNV, CDR2 YYDKDF, per germline (reference sequence). In nucleotides, the CDR3 is TGTGCCACCAGCAGAGGAAGGGTAGAAGGCTACACCTTC. Translating it yields CATSRGRVEGYTF.

This clonotype occurred many times. V gene TRBV29-1 combines with J gene TRBJ2-7; 8 bases align to TRBD1. The V and J ends lost 5 bases and 0 bases, in that order; junction bases with no gene match: 6. This CDR3 contains 14 residues. The V gene's germline CDR1 is SQVTM and CDR2 ANQGSEA. The CDR3, as DNA: TGCAGCGTTATCGGGACAGGAATCTCCTACGAGCAGTACTTC. As protein: CSVIGTGISYEQYF.

This clonotype was seen many times. The rearrangement joins TRBV5-1 to TRBJ2-5, with D maybe TRBD2 (6 bases). Germline CDR1 and CDR2: SGHRS and YFSETQ. CDR3 length: 15 amino acids. The V and J ends lost 0 bases and 5 bases respectively, with 14 bases between them. The CDR3 DNA follows: TGCGCCAGCAGCTTGGCGACGGGAGAGGCGGAGACCCAGTACTTC. This gives the protein CASSLATGEAETQYF.

This clonotype was recorded a few times. The chain uses TRBV6-2 or TRBV6-3 and TRBJ2-5; 14 nucleotides line up with TRBD2. Germline CDR1 and CDR2: MNHEY and SVGEGT. The CDR3 length is 21 residues. V was clipped by 0 bases and J by 2 bases; unmatched bases: 14. The CDR3 here is CASSYSGRGMTSGRDQETQYF. For the CDR3, the DNA is TGTGCCAGCAGTTACTCAGGCAGGGGAATGACTAGCGGGAGGGATCAAGAGACCCAGTACTTC.

J is TRBJ2-7 and V is TRBV29-1; 8 bases agree with TRBD1. Losses at the gene ends were 1 base for V and 3 bases for J; bases not matched to a gene: 8. The CDR3 covers 15 residues. The germline CDR1 and CDR2 sequences are SQVTM and ANQGSEA. The CDR3 region has the DNA TGCAGCGTTGAAGCAGTATCGGGACAGGACTACGAGCAGTACTTC. This encodes CSVEAVSGQDYEQYF.

As concerns this clonotype: It is likely a read error, because the conserved phenylalanine at the end of the CDR3 is missing. This chain uses TRBV25-1 with TRBJ1-2; D remains ambiguous. The CDR3 covers 13 residues. The germline V gene has CDR1 MGHDK and CDR2 SYGVNS. V lost 8 bases and J lost 10, with 20 bases in between. The CDR3 DNA is TGTGCCAGCTCCGACCCGGCGGAAGGCGCCTACACCGTC. This sequence encodes CASSDPAEGAYTV.

This clonotype was detected many times. The chain carries TRBV28 and TRBJ2-5; D possibly matches TRBD1 or TRBD2 (6 bases each). CDR3 length: 15 amino acids. Germline CDR1 reads MDHEN; CDR2 reads SYDVKM. Trimming shortened V by 5 bases and J by 5 bases, and 18 bases separated the two germline ends. DNA of the CDR3: TGTGCCAGCAGTCCATCTTGGGGGGCGTGGGAGACCCAGTACTTC. Protein product: CASSPSWGAWETQYF.

This chain joins TRBV6-2 or TRBV6-3 and TRBJ1-2; tentative D call: TRBD1 (6 bases). The CDR3 contains 15 residues. Trimming took off 6 bases at V and 7 bases at J, with 21 bases between the two ends. Germline V gene sequence: CDR1 MNHEY, CDR2 SVGEGT. The CDR3, as DNA: TGTGCCAGCAGCCACCACCGGGACACAACGCTTGGCTACACCTTC. Its translation: CASSHHRDTTLGYTF.